This is a list of T cell receptor beta chains from one sample in a study of blood T cells in healthy people across ages. TCRdb redid the calling of the 5' RACE reads with MiXCR, one entry per CDR3 protein. The data show approximately 600,000 distinct CDR3 sequences, roughly 53% seen once. The sequenced sample was blood. All receptors derive from a man in his sixties in good health. The CDR3 runs from the conserved cysteine through the conserved F or W. Fields, in order: clone size, J gene, V gene, D gene, CDR3 protein, CDR3 DNA. The D gene is left open where the match is weak. The size of a clone is reported for some rows only, either as once, few or many, or as a class for expanded clones.

few	TRBJ2-3	TRBV3-1	.	CASSIREGTDTQYF	TGTGCCAGCAGCATCAGGGAGGGCACAGATACGCAGTATTTT
few	TRBJ2-7	TRBV12-3/TRBV12-4	.	CASRADYSYEQYF	TGTGCCAGCCGGGCGGACTATTCCTACGAGCAGTACTTC
.	TRBJ2-5	TRBV9	TRBD2	CASSVASGGAGEQYF	TGTGCCAGCAGCGTAGCTAGCGGGGGGGCAGGGGAGCAGTACTTC
.	TRBJ1-4	TRBV4-2	.	CASSQGRGAENEKLFF	TGTGCCAGCAGCCAAGGGAGGGGCGCGGAGAATGAAAAACTGTTTTTT
.	TRBJ2-1	TRBV20-1	.	CSALGTSYNEQFF	TGCAGTGCCCTTGGGACCTCCTACAATGAGCAGTTCTTC
.	TRBJ2-1	TRBV5-6	.	CASSVDSGDEQFF	TGTGCCAGCAGCGTAGACTCGGGCGATGAGCAGTTCTTC
.	TRBJ1-4	TRBV28	.	CASSPLWEYNEKALFF	TGTGCCAGCAGTCCCCTCTGGGAGTATAATGAAAAAGCGCTGTTTTTT
.	TRBJ2-3	TRBV11-2	.	CASSLRSGWTDTQYF	TGTGCCAGCAGCTTACGGTCCGGTTGGACAGATACGCAGTATTTT
.	TRBJ2-5	TRBV5-1	.	CASSLQGTDQETQYF	TGCGCCAGCAGCTTGCAGGGTACGGATCAAGAGACCCAGTACTTC
once	TRBJ2-1	TRBV20-1	TRBD2	CSASFLGLAGNEQFF	TGCAGTGCTAGTTTTCTGGGACTAGCGGGCAATGAGCAGTTCTTC
once	TRBJ2-7	TRBV6-5	.	CASSSFSGGGYEQYF	TGTGCCAGCAGTTCCTTCTCGGGGGGCGGGTACGAGCAGTACTTC
.	TRBJ2-5	TRBV12-3/TRBV12-4	.	CASRVGVGEETQYF	TGTGCCAGCAGAGTGGGAGTGGGGGAAGAGACCCAGTACTTC
.	TRBJ2-5	TRBV28	TRBD2	CASTTLGREQYF	TGTGCCAGCACCACATTGGGGAGGGAGCAGTACTTC
.	TRBJ1-6	TRBV10-3	TRBD1	CAIADRSDRSPLHF	TGTGCCATAGCGGACAGGTCCGATAGGTCACCCCTCCACTTT
.	TRBJ2-1	TRBV14	TRBD1	CASSQQGVDYNEQFF	TGTGCCAGCAGCCAACAGGGGGTGGACTACAATGAGCAGTTCTTC
few	TRBJ2-2	TRBV6-6	.	CASTRVNTGELFF	TGTGCCAGCACCAGGGTAAACACCGGGGAGCTGTTTTTT
.	TRBJ2-5	TRBV29-1	TRBD2	CSATVLAGAQETQYF	TGCAGCGCTACGGTCCTAGCGGGGGCACAAGAGACCCAGTACTTC
.	TRBJ2-7	TRBV7-2	.	CASSLANLYNEQYF	TGTGCCAGCAGCTTAGCGAACCTCTACAATGAGCAGTACTTC
.	TRBJ2-1	TRBV7-2	.	CASKDPGGWYNEQFF	TGTGCCAGCAAGGACCCCGGGGGTTGGTACAATGAGCAGTTCTTC
.	TRBJ1-4	TRBV7-9	.	CASSLASLQREKLFF	TGTGCCAGCAGCTTAGCGAGTCTCCAGAGAGAAAAACTGTTTTTT
few	TRBJ2-5	TRBV29-1	TRBD2	CSVDQRGGETQYF	TGCAGCGTTGACCAGCGGGGTGGGGAGACCCAGTACTTC
few	TRBJ2-7	TRBV27	TRBD1	CASSLYGGQGGVSYEQYF	TGTGCCAGCAGTTTATATGGGGGACAGGGAGGGGTGTCCTACGAGCAGTACTTC
.	TRBJ1-5	TRBV29-1	.	CSVQKAGNQPQHF	TGCAGCGTCCAGAAGGCAGGTAATCAGCCCCAGCATTTT
.	TRBJ1-2	TRBV6-1	.	CASSEAGRSYTF	TGTGCCAGCAGTGAAGCAGGGAGGAGCTACACCTTC
few	TRBJ2-3	TRBV29-1	.	CSVEGDTRTDTQYF	TGCAGCGTTGAGGGGGACACCCGCACAGATACGCAGTATTTT
.	TRBJ1-6	TRBV27	.	CASSLLNAVNSPLHF	TGTGCCAGCAGTTTACTTAACGCAGTTAATTCACCCCTCCACTTT
.	TRBJ2-1	TRBV20-1	TRBD1	CSARRDRALYNEQFF	TGCAGTGCTAGAAGGGACAGGGCTCTGTACAATGAGCAGTTCTTC
.	TRBJ2-1	TRBV3-1	.	CASSQDKWTSQQFF	TGTGCCAGCAGCCAAGATAAGTGGACATCCCAGCAGTTCTTC
few	TRBJ2-5	TRBV29-1	TRBD1	CSGALTGPETQYF	TGCAGCGGCGCCCTGACAGGGCCAGAGACCCAGTACTTC
.	TRBJ2-5	TRBV20-1	.	CSARYGDQETQYF	TGCAGTGCTAGGTACGGGGACCAAGAGACCCAGTACTTC
.	TRBJ1-2	TRBV6-2/TRBV6-3	.	CASSATGTRGYGYTF	TGTGCCAGCAGTGCCACCGGGACGCGGGGCTATGGCTACACCTTC
.	TRBJ2-1	TRBV18	.	CASSLSSSDYNEQFF	TGTGCCAGCTCACTCAGCTCGTCAGACTACAATGAGCAGTTCTTC
.	TRBJ1-5	TRBV2	.	CASSEAGSMGNQPQHF	TGTGCCAGCAGTGAAGCGGGGTCCATGGGGAATCAGCCCCAGCATTTT
few	TRBJ2-5	TRBV3-1	.	CASSRGRDETQYF	TGTGCCAGCAGCCGGGGTCGTGACGAGACCCAGTACTTC
once	TRBJ2-2	TRBV14	.	CASTPRVGTGELFF	TGTGCCAGCACCCCAAGAGTGGGCACCGGGGAGCTGTTTTTT
.	TRBJ2-7	TRBV10-3	.	CAISDRGREYEQYF	TGTGCCATCAGTGATCGGGGCAGAGAGTACGAGCAGTACTTC
few	TRBJ1-6	TRBV10-3	.	CASGGGNNSPLHF	TGTGCCTCCGGGGGCGGGAATAATTCACCCCTCCACTTT
.	TRBJ1-2	TRBV20-1	.	CSAADSGYGYTF	TGCAGTGCCGCTGACAGCGGCTATGGCTACACCTTC
.	TRBJ1-2	TRBV3-1	.	CASSPLRESNYGYTF	TGTGCCAGCAGCCCCCTCAGGGAGTCTAACTATGGCTACACCTTC
.	TRBJ1-4	TRBV6-5	.	CASSYSTGGEKLFF	TGTGCCAGCAGTTACTCGACGGGCGGAGAAAAACTGTTTTTT
.	TRBJ1-6	TRBV7-8	.	CASSPGRRRNSPLHF	TGTGCCAGCAGCCCAGGCAGGAGGCGGAATTCACCCCTCCACTTT
.	TRBJ1-1	TRBV27	.	CASSQIADTEAFF	TGTGCCAGCAGTCAAATCGCGGACACTGAAGCTTTCTTT
.	TRBJ2-1	TRBV29-1	TRBD1	CSVDGDSPYNEQFF	TGCAGCGTTGATGGGGACAGCCCCTACAATGAGCAGTTCTTC
.	TRBJ1-1	TRBV6-6	.	CASTGIEWTEAFF	TGTGCCAGCACGGGGATCGAATGGACTGAAGCTTTCTTT
few	TRBJ1-2	TRBV20-1	.	CSATQGPQGYGYTF	TGCAGTGCTACTCAGGGGCCGCAGGGGTATGGCTACACCTTC
few	TRBJ2-5	TRBV6-6	TRBD2	CASSYWSSGQETQYF	TGTGCCAGCAGTTACTGGTCTAGCGGCCAAGAGACCCAGTACTTC
.	TRBJ2-1	TRBV9	.	CASSVEGGGYVNEQFF	TGTGCCAGCAGCGTAGAGGGTGGGGGCTATGTCAATGAGCAGTTCTTC
many	TRBJ1-2	TRBV12-3/TRBV12-4	.	CASSLAGPYGYTF	TGTGCCAGCAGTTTGGCGGGGCCCTATGGCTACACCTTC
once	TRBJ2-1	TRBV7-2	.	CASSLDGGQYNERFF	TGTGCCAGCAGCTTGGACGGGGGCCAGTACAATGAGCGGTTCTTC
few	TRBJ2-6	TRBV10-3	.	CAISELGREGGANVLTF	TGTGCCATCAGTGAGCTGGGCAGGGAAGGTGGGGCCAACGTCCTGACTTTC
.	TRBJ1-2	TRBV20-1	.	CSARVDSRQGYTF	TGCAGTGCTAGAGTTGACAGCCGGCAAGGCTACACCTTC
many	TRBJ1-2	TRBV12-3/TRBV12-4	TRBD1	CASWRQGAGYGYTF	TGTGCCAGCTGGCGACAGGGGGCTGGCTATGGCTACACCTTC
.	TRBJ2-3	TRBV5-1	.	CASSLSARTDTQYF	TGCGCCAGCAGCTTGTCAGCGCGCACAGATACGCAGTATTTT
.	TRBJ2-5	TRBV15	TRBD2	CATSRDTLAGTQETQYF	TGTGCCACCAGCAGAGATACTCTAGCGGGGACCCAAGAGACCCAGTACTTC
few	TRBJ2-6	TRBV2	.	CASSTGFVSSGANVLTF	TGTGCCAGCAGTACAGGGTTTGTATCCTCTGGGGCCAACGTCCTGACTTTC
.	TRBJ2-1	TRBV11-2	.	CASSPVYEQFF	TGTGCCAGCAGCCCCGTCTATGAGCAGTTCTTC
once	TRBJ2-5	TRBV15	.	CATSRDSLASETQYF	TGTGCCACCAGCAGAGATTCCCTAGCATCGGAGACCCAGTACTTC
.	TRBJ2-1	TRBV21-1	.	CASSKEQGRYNEQFF	TGTGCCAGCAGCAAAGAACAGGGGCGTTACAATGAGCAGTTCTTC
.	TRBJ2-3	TRBV20-1	TRBD2	CSASPGGTSTDTQYF	TGCAGTGCTAGTCCGGGGGGGACTAGCACAGATACGCAGTATTTT